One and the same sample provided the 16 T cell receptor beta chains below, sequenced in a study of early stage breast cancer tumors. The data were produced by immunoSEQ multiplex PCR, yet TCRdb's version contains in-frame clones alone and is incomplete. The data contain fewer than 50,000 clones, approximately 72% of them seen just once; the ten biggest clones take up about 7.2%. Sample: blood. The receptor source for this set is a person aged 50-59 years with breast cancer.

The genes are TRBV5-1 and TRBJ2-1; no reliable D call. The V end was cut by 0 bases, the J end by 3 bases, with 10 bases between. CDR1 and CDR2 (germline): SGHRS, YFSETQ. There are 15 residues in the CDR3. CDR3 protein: CASSLGGGYYNEQFF. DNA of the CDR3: TGCGCCAGCAGCTTGGGAGGTGGGTACTACAATGAGCAGTTCTTC.

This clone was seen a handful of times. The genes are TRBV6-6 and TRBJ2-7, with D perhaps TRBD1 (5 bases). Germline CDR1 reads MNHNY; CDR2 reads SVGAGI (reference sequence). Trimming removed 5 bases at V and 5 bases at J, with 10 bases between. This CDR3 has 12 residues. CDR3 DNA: TGTGCCAGCAGTCAGGGTGGGAACGAGCAGTACGTC. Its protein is CASSQGGNEQYV.

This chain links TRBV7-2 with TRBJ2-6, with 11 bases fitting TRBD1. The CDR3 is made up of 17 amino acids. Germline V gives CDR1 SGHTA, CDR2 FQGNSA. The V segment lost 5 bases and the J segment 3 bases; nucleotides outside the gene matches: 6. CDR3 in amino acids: CASSPRTGGFGANVLTF. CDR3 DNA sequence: TGTGCCAGCAGCCCAAGGACAGGGGGCTTTGGGGCCAACGTCCTGACTTTC.

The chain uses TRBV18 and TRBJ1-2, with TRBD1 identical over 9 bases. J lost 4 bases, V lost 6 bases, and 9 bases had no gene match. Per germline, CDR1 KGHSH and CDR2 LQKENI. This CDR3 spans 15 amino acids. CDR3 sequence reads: CASSPGQGSGYGYTF. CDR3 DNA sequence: TGTGCCAGCTCGCCCGGACAGGGGTCCGGCTATGGCTACACCTTC.

In nucleotides, the CDR3 is TGTGCCAGAAGCTTGGGAGGGACTCAGGCCGATTATGGCTACACCTTC. Protein sequence: CARSLGGTQADYGYTF. The rearrangement joins TRBV5-3 to TRBJ1-2; tentatively, D is TRBD1 (5 bases). TRBV5-3 has ORF status, its function being uncertain. V was shortened by 0 bases and J by 5 bases, with 17 bases between the two germline ends. The CDR3 runs to 16 residues.

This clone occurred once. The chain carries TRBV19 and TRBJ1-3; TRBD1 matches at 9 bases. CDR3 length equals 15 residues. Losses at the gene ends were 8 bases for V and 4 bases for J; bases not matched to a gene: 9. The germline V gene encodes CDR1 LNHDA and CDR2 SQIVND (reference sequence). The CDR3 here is CASGKTGGEGNTIYF. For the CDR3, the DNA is TGTGCCAGTGGAAAAACAGGGGGCGAGGGAAACACCATATATTTT.

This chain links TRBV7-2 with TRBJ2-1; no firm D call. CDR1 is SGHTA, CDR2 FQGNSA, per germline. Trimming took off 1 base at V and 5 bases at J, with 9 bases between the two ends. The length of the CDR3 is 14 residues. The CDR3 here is CASSLDRQNNEQFF. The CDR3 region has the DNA TGTGCCAGCAGCTTAGATCGCCAGAACAATGAGCAGTTCTTC.

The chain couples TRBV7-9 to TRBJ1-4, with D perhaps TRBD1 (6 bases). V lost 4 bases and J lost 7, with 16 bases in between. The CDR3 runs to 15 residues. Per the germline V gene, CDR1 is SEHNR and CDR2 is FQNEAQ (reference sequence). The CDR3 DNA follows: TGTGCCAGCAGCTACGACAGGCACCAGGGTGAAAAACTGTTTTTT. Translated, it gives CASSYDRHQGEKLFF.

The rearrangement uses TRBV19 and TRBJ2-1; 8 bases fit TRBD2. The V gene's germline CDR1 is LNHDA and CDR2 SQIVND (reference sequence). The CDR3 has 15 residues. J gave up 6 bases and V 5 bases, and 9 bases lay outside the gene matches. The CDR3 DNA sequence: TGTGCCAGTAGTCCCCGGGGGGGCAGTGGCAATGAGCAGTTCTTC. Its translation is CASSPRGGSGNEQFF. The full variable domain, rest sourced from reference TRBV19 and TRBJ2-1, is DGGITQSPKYLFRKEGQNVTLSCEQNLNHDAMYWYRQDPGQGLRLIYYSQIVNDFQKGDIAEGYSVSREKKESFPLTVTSAQKNPTAFYLCASSPRGGSGNEQFFGPGTRLTVL.

The CDR3 DNA sequence: TGTGCCAGCAGCTCCCGGGGACAGGGAGGTAAAGGCTACACCTTC. This encodes CASSSRGQGGKGYTF. The chain is built from TRBV11-2 and TRBJ1-2, with 9 bases fitting TRBD1. The V gene's germline CDR1 is SGHAT and CDR2 FQNNGV. The trim removed 4 bases at V and 8 bases at J, leaving 11 bases unmatched. The CDR3 is 15 amino acids.

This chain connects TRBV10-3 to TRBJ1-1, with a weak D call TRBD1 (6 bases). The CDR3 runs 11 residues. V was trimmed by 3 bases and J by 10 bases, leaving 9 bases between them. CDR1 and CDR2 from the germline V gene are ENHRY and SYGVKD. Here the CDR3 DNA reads TGTGCCATCAGTGAAACAGGGTTAGCTTTCTTT. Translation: CAISETGLAFF.

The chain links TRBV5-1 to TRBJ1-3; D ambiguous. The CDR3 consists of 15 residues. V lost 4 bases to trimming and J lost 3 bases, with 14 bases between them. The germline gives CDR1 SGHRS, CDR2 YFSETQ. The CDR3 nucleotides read TGCGCCAGCAGCGCACGACAAGGACTTGGAAACACCATATATTTT. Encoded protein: CASSARQGLGNTIYF.

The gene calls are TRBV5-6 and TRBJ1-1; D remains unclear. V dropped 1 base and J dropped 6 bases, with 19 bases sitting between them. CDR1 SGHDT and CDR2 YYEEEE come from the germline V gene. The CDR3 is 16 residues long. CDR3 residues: CASSLKVRFLEAEAFF. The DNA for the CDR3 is TGTGCCAGCAGCTTGAAAGTACGGTTTCTGGAGGCTGAAGCTTTCTTT.

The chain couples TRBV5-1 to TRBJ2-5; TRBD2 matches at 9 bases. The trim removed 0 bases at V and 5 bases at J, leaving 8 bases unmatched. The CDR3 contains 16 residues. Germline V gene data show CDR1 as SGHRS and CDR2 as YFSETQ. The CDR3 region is CASSLAVGGREETQYF. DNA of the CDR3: TGCGCCAGCAGCTTGGCGGTCGGCGGGAGGGAGGAGACCCAGTACTTC.

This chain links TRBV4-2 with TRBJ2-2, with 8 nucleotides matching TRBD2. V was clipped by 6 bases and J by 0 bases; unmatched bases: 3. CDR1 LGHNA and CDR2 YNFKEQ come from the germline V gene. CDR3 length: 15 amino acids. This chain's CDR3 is CASRYSGTNTGELFF. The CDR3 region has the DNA TGTGCCAGCAGATATAGCGGGACGAACACCGGGGAGCTGTTTTTT.

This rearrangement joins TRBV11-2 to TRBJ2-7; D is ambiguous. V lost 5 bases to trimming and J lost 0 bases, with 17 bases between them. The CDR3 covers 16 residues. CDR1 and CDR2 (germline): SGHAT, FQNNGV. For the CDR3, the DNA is TGTGCCAGCAGCGTAGGCCCGGGTCGAAGCTCCTACGAGCAGTACGTC. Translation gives CASSVGPGRSSYEQYV.